The rows below give T cell receptor beta chains drawn from one sample of a study of T-cell reconstitution after alpha-beta-depleted transplantation in children. TCRdb reanalysed the PCR reads using MiXCR and keeps one entry per CDR3 protein. The repertoire consists of just over 950,000 distinct CDR3 sequences, with about 29% occurring once and the leading ten covering under 30%. This sample comprised PBMCs, mostly from graft donor cells, obtained 360 days after TCRalphabeta/CD19-depleted stem cell transplant. These receptors were taken from a boy younger than two who had a stem cell transplant for SCID, so the T cells may come from the graft donor. Each CDR3 is given with its conserved first and last residue. D genes are given only for firm matches. Some rows have no size entry. The others give once, few or many, or a class for an expanded clone.

J | size | D | V | DNA | CDR3
TRBJ2-7 | NA | NA | TRBV10-3 | TGTGCCATCAGTGTTAGCACCGTCTACGAGCAGTACTTC | CAISVSTVYEQYF
TRBJ2-5 | NA | TRBD1 | TRBV10-3 | TGTGCCATCCGGGACCTACAGGGGGCAGGTGAGACCCAGTACTTC | CAIRDLQGAGETQYF
TRBJ2-2 | NA | NA | TRBV7-2 | TGTGCCAGCAGCTTCTCCATAGGTGGGACCGGGGAGCTGTTTTTT | CASSFSIGGTGELFF
TRBJ2-2 | few | NA | TRBV20-1 | TGCAGTGCTAGAGATAGACGGAACACCGGGGAGCTGTTTTTT | CSARDRRNTGELFF
TRBJ2-7 | NA | TRBD1 | TRBV29-1 | TGCAGCGTCCGACCGGGACAGGGGGGGTACGAGCAGTACTTC | CSVRPGQGGYEQYF
TRBJ1-2 | NA | TRBD1 | TRBV27 | TGTGCCAGCAGTTTATCCCTCGGACAGGGCGACTATGGCTACACCTTC | CASSLSLGQGDYGYTF
TRBJ1-5 | NA | NA | TRBV6-2/TRBV6-3 | TGTGCCAGCAGTTACTCGAACGGGGCGCCGGGCAATCAGCCCCAGCATTTT | CASSYSNGAPGNQPQHF
TRBJ2-7 | NA | NA | TRBV6-1 | TGTGCCAGCAGCCATCCCTCGGCGGCCTACGAGCAGTACTTC | CASSHPSAAYEQYF
TRBJ2-1 | NA | NA | TRBV6-9 | TGTGCCAGCAGTATAGAAACCTCAACCTACAATGAGCAGTTCTTC | CASSIETSTYNEQFF
TRBJ2-1 | few | NA | TRBV29-1 | TGCAGCGTTGACGGGGTATGGAATGAGCAGTTCTTC | CSVDGVWNEQFF
TRBJ2-7 | few | TRBD2 | TRBV4-3 | TGCGCCAGCAGCCAGGCTAGCGGGGAGGGGACCGAGCAGTACTTC | CASSQASGEGTEQYF
TRBJ2-2 | few | NA | TRBV6-5 | TGTGCCAGCAGTTACGAGGGGGGGATAGGGGAGCTGTTTTTT | CASSYEGGIGELFF
TRBJ2-7 | few | NA | TRBV6-1 | TGTGCCAGCAGCCCCGGACAGATCCTAGGATACGAGCAGTACTTC | CASSPGQILGYEQYF
TRBJ1-1 | NA | NA | TRBV7-2 | TGTGCCAGCAGCTTCAACAGGGTGAACACTGAAGCTTTCTTT | CASSFNRVNTEAFF
TRBJ1-5 | many | NA | TRBV7-8 | TGTGCCAGCAGCTTAGTAGCCCAGCCCCAGCATTTT | CASSLVAQPQHF
TRBJ2-5 | NA | NA | TRBV12-3/TRBV12-4 | TGTGCCAGCAGTTGGAACGGGGAGACCCAGTACTTC | CASSWNGETQYF
TRBJ1-1 | NA | TRBD1 | TRBV7-9 | TGTGCCAGCAGCTCAATGGGACAGGAGGAAATTAACACTGAAGCTTTCTTT | CASSSMGQEEINTEAFF
TRBJ2-2 | NA | TRBD2 | TRBV7-2 | TGTGCCAGCAGCTTACTCAGAGCGGGGGGGCCCAACGGGGAGCTGTTTTTT | CASSLLRAGGPNGELFF
TRBJ2-1 | NA | TRBD1 | TRBV5-1 | TGCGCCAGCGCGCGACAGGGGTCCTACAATGAGCAGTTCTTC | CASARQGSYNEQFF
TRBJ2-1 | few | NA | TRBV20-1 | TGCAGTGCTAAAAGGGGGATGGTGGCTCTCAATGAGCAGTTCTTC | CSAKRGMVALNEQFF
TRBJ2-5 | NA | NA | TRBV12-3/TRBV12-4 | TGTGCCAGCGGAGCGGGTTCCCACCAAGAGACCCAGTACTTC | CASGAGSHQETQYF
TRBJ1-2 | NA | NA | TRBV6-1 | TGTGCCAGCAGTCCCCGACAGCGCGCCTATGGCTACACCTTC | CASSPRQRAYGYTF
TRBJ2-7 | few | NA | TRBV4-2 | TGTGCCAGCAGCGGGTTCCCCTACGAGCAGTACTTC | CASSGFPYEQYF
TRBJ2-3 | few | NA | TRBV5-4 | TGTGCCAGCAGCTTGATGTCTAGCCCAGATACGCAGTATTTT | CASSLMSSPDTQYF
TRBJ2-7 | NA | TRBD1 | TRBV18 | TGTGCCAGCTCACCTAGACAGGGTAACCATTACGAGCAGTACTTC | CASSPRQGNHYEQYF
TRBJ2-1 | few | TRBD2 | TRBV5-1 | TGCGCCAGTACTAGCGGGGGGGCCTTCAATGAGCAGTTCTTC | CASTSGGAFNEQFF
TRBJ2-2 | few | TRBD1 | TRBV5-1 | TGCGCCAGCAGCACCCAGTCAGGGGGCGCGTCCGGGGAGCTGTTTTTT | CASSTQSGGASGELFF
TRBJ1-2 | NA | TRBD1 | TRBV4-1 | TGCGCCAGCAGCCCTATTAGACAGGGAGGCTACACCTTC | CASSPIRQGGYTF
TRBJ2-7 | once | NA | TRBV3-1 | TGTGCCAGCAGCCTCGGACGGCCGAACTACGAGCAGTACTTC | CASSLGRPNYEQYF
TRBJ1-6 | few | TRBD1 | TRBV29-1 | TGCAGCGTTGCACAGGGGGTCGGTTCACCCCTCCACTTT | CSVAQGVGSPLHF
TRBJ1-3 | NA | TRBD1 | TRBV6-2/TRBV6-3 | TGTGCCAGCAGTTACTCGACAGGGCCTGGAAACACCATATATTTT | CASSYSTGPGNTIYF